This TCR beta chain was identified in a study of control samples from healthy donors and cancer patients (dated by TCRdb to the early 2020s). A word on this clone: This receptor's antigen is unknown. Per-base quality was not reported, and no clone a single base away is much larger than it.

The junction carries 10 bases between V and J, which are trimmed by 3 bases and 1 base respectively. According to the germline V gene, CDR1 reads SGHAT and CDR2 reads FQNNGV. The CDR3 runs 15 amino acids, cysteine and phenylalanine included. The retained sequence is limited to the CDR3, 45 bases, with the frame set at the first base. Preparation of the library involved the immunoSEQ multiplex PCR assay. The clones in this table, taken by TCRdb from immuneACCESS, are in-frame only. Not every clone is retained; where verified, under half of the shortfall comes from an unresolved V gene, and the cause of the rest is unknown. A total of some 150,000 clones appear in this sample, over 85% of them only once. The ten largest clones capture approximately 2.5% of the sample.

The specimen sequenced was blood. The clonotype comes from a man in his forties or fifties in good health. The sequence is built from TRBV11-2 and TRBJ1-5; there is no confident call for the D gene. Read as DNA, the sequence is TGTGCCAGCAGCTTGGAGGAATCGAGCAATCAGCCCCAGCATTTT. It translates to CASSLEESSNQPQHF.